The sequence of this T cell receptor beta chain was determined in a study of CD8 T cells in Susac syndrome. The study's findings and limits: The relatively small number of individuals in the TCR sequencing and HLA analysis was acknowledged by the study.

Comments on this clonotype: Its matching antigen is unknown.

CDR1 is LNHNV and CDR2 is YYDKDF in the germline V gene (reference sequence). V lost 0 bases to trimming and J lost 3 bases, with 5 bases between them. This CDR3 comprises 13 residues. Reverse transcription of about 0.5 to 1 ug RNA was performed with random hexamers. It was immunoSEQ multiplex PCR that amplified TCR beta CDR3 across 54 Vbeta and 13 Jbeta. MiXCR, applied by TCRdb to the immunoSEQ multiplex PCR reads, yields one record per CDR3 protein. The sample includes about 120,000 distinct CDR3 sequences, approximately 90% of them seen just once. The authors carried out high-throughput sequencing of TCR beta. They applied it to CD8+ and CD4+ T cells obtained from blood. FACS enriched CD8+ TEMRA cells, while bulk CD8+ and CD4+ were negatively isolated.

Sequencing was done on a sample of CD8+ T cells from PBMCs. The clonotype comes from a human donor in good health. J is TRBJ1-2 and V is TRBV15; D uncertain. CDR3 DNA sequence: TGTGCCACCAGCAGAGACGGCCACTATGGCTACACCTTC. This codes for CATSRDGHYGYTF.